Each of the 13 T cell receptor beta chains below was sequenced from the same sample in a study of T cells in localized non-small cell lung cancer. Data came from immunoSEQ multiplex PCR; TCRdb stores just in-frame clones and leaves some out. The sample yields roughly 70,000 clones, 86% seen once. Sequencing was performed on peripheral blood, taken before any cancer treatment. The receptors were gathered from a male donor aged 60 or over with stage III squamous cell lung carcinoma.

The V call is TRBV27, the J call TRBJ2-1, with TRBD1 identical over 8 bases. V shed 5 bases and J 0 bases; nucleotides not matched to a gene: 6. The germline V gene encodes CDR1 MNHEY and CDR2 SMNVEV (reference sequence). The CDR3 has 16 residues. The CDR3 sequence is CASSRDRRSSYNEQFF. Here the CDR3 DNA reads TGTGCCAGCAGTAGGGACAGGAGGAGCTCCTACAATGAGCAGTTCTTC.

The chain uses TRBV4-1 and TRBJ1-4; D is undetermined. V gave up 3 bases and J gave up 2 bases, with 13 bases separating them. The V gene's germline CDR1 is MGHRA and CDR2 YSYEKL. The CDR3 covers 16 residues. The CDR3 reads CASSHPNSYTNEKLFF. The CDR3 DNA follows: TGCGCCAGCAGCCACCCTAACTCCTATACTAATGAAAAACTGTTTTTT.

The chain combines TRBV2 with TRBJ1-2, with D hard to call. The CDR3 spans 14 residues. V was pared by 4 bases and J by 0 bases, with 9 bases between. CDR1 and CDR2 (germline): SNHLY, FYNNEI. This CDR3 reads CASSGQVANYGYTF. For the CDR3, the DNA is TGTGCCAGCAGTGGCCAGGTAGCTAACTATGGCTACACCTTC.

The chain carries TRBV6-1 and TRBJ2-5; possible D gene TRBD2, 6 bases. Per germline, CDR1 MNHNS and CDR2 SASEGT. This CDR3 is built from 14 residues. V was trimmed by 4 bases and J by 5 bases, leaving 14 bases between them. The CDR3 DNA follows: TGTGCCAGCAGTGGTCGGGGGTTCCAGGAGACCCAGTACTTC. Translated, it gives CASSGRGFQETQYF.

J is TRBJ1-2 and V is TRBV6-5; D possibly corresponds to TRBD1 (5 bases). The length of the CDR3 is 16 residues. V was cut by 0 bases and J by 7 bases, with 18 bases left in between. CDR1 is MNHEY and CDR2 is SVGAGI in the germline V gene. Here the CDR3 DNA reads TGTGCCAGCAGTTACTCGATTGGAGGGAGGGGCGGTGGCTACACCTTC. Translation: CASSYSIGGRGGGYTF.

The chain couples TRBV5-8 to TRBJ1-1; the match to TRBD1 covers 8 bases. Per germline, CDR1 SGHTS and CDR2 YDEGEE. The CDR3 is made up of 14 amino acids. V was pared by 4 bases and J by 1 base, with 3 bases of the junction left unmatched. DNA of the CDR3: TGTGCCAGCAGCCGGGGACAGGAGAACACTGAAGCTTTCTTT. This sequence encodes CASSRGQENTEAFF.

V gene TRBV10-3 combines with J gene TRBJ1-5; D might be TRBD1 (6 bases). The germline V gene has CDR1 ENHRY and CDR2 SYGVKD. V lost 0 bases, J lost 8 bases, and 11 bases lay in between. CDR3 length: 14 residues. CDR3 sequence (DNA): TGTGCCATCAGTGAGTCACAGGGCTCCGAGCCCCAGCATTTT. Translation gives CAISESQGSEPQHF.

The V and J genes are TRBV7-3 and TRBJ2-1; D is ambiguous. CDR3 size: 14 residues. V gave up 5 bases and J gave up 10 bases, with 18 bases separating them. Germline V gene sequence: CDR1 SGHTA, CDR2 FQGTGA. The CDR3 DNA reads as TGTGCCAGCAGCCAAGGGCATGCCGTGGGGGAGCAGTTCTTC. This codes for CASSQGHAVGEQFF.

The chain recombines TRBV5-8 with TRBJ1-1; the D gene is possibly TRBD1 (6 bases). CDR3 length: 14 amino acids. V lost 4 bases and J lost 2, with 12 bases in between. CDR1 is SGHTS, CDR2 YDEGEE, per germline. The CDR3 is CASSLGGGNTEAFF. Written as DNA, the CDR3 is TGTGCCAGCAGCCTAGGGGGGGGTAACACTGAAGCTTTCTTT.

The chain joins TRBV7-2 to TRBJ1-2; the D gene is possibly TRBD1 (5 bases). Germline V lookup: CDR1 SGHTA, CDR2 FQGNSA. V was pared by 5 bases and J by 4 bases, with 14 bases between. The CDR3 consists of 14 residues. The CDR3 reads CASSPQAAGYGYTF. In nucleotides, the CDR3 is TGTGCCAGCAGCCCACAGGCCGCTGGCTATGGCTACACCTTC. Full variable domain (rest looked up from reference TRBV7-2 and TRBJ1-2): GAGVSQSPSNKVTEKGKDVELRCDPISGHTALYWYRQSLGQGLEFLIYFQGNSAPDKSGLPSDRFSAERTGGSVSTLTIQRTQQEDSAVYLCASSPQAAGYGYTFGSGTRLTVV.

J is TRBJ2-1 and V is TRBV4-3, with D tentatively TRBD2 (6 bases). Germline V lookup: CDR1 LGHNA, CDR2 YSLEER. Trimming shortened V by 2 bases and J by 11 bases, and 16 bases separated the two germline ends. This CDR3 region has 14 residues. This CDR3 reads CASSQFSGAGKQFF. CDR3 nucleotides: TGCGCCAGCAGCCAATTCTCCGGGGCGGGGAAGCAGTTCTTC.

The chain links TRBV9 to TRBJ1-1; tentatively, D is TRBD1 (6 bases). This CDR3 spans 15 amino acids. Per the germline V gene, CDR1 is SGDLS and CDR2 is YYNGEE. The V gene lost 2 bases and the J gene lost 5 bases, with 16 bases spanning the gap. CDR3 amino acids: CASSVMGPQGTEAFF. CDR3 sequence (DNA): TGTGCCAGCAGCGTCATGGGACCACAGGGTACTGAAGCTTTCTTT.

J is TRBJ2-2 and V is TRBV5-4, with D perhaps TRBD2 (5 bases). CDR3 length equals 14 residues. CDR1 and CDR2 from the germline V gene are SGHNT and YYREEE (reference sequence). Trimming left V 4 bases short and J 6 bases short, with 13 bases between. The DNA of the CDR3 is TGTGCCAGCAGCCCGAGGGCTCTGGCCGGGGAGCTGTTTTTT. Its protein is CASSPRALAGELFF.